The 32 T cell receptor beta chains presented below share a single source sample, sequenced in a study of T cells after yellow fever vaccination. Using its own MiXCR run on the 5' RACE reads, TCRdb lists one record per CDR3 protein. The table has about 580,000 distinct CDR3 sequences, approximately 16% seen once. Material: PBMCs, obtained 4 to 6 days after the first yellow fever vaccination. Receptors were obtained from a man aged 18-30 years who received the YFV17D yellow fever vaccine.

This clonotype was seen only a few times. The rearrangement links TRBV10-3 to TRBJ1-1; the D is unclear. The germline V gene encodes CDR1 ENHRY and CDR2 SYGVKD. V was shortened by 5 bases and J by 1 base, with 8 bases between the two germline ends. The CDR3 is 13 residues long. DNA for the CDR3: TGTGCCATCAGTACCTCAGAGAACACTGAAGCTTTCTTT. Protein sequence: CAISTSENTEAFF.

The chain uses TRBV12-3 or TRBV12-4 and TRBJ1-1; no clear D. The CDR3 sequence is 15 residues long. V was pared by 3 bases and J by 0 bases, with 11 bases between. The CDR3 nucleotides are TGTGCCAGCAGTTTGCCCCGGGGTATGAACACTGAAGCTTTCTTT. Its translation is CASSLPRGMNTEAFF.

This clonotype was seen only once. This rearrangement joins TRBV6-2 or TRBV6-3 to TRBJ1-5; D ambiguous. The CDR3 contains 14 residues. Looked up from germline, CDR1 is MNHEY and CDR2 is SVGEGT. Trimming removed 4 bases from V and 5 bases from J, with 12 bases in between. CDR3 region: CASSSRAQHQPQHF. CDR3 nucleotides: TGTGCCAGCAGTTCCCGTGCGCAACATCAGCCCCAGCATTTT.

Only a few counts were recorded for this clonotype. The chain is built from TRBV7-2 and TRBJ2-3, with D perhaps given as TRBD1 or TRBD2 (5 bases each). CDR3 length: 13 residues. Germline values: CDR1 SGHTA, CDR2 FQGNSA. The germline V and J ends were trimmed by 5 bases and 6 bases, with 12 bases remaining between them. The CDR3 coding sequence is TGTGCCAGCAGCAGGCCGGGGACGGATACGCAGTATTTT. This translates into CASSRPGTDTQYF.

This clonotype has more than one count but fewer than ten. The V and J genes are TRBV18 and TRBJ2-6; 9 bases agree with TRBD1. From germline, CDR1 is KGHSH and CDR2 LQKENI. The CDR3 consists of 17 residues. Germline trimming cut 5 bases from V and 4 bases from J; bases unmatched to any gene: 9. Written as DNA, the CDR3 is TGTGCCAGCTCATCTCCCGGGACAGGGTCAGGGGCCAACGTCCTGACTTTC. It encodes CASSSPGTGSGANVLTF.

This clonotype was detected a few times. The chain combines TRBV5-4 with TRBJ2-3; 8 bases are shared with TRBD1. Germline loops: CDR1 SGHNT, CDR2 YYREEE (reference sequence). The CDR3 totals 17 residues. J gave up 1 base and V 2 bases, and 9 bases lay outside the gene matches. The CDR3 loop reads CASSFRLTTGGTDTQYF. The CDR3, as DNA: TGTGCCAGCAGCTTTCGCCTGACGACAGGGGGCACAGATACGCAGTATTTT. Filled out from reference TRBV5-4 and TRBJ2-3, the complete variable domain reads ETGVTQSPTHLIKTRGQQVTLRCSSQSGHNTVSWYQQALGQGPQFIFQYYREEENGRGNFPPRFSGLQFPNYSSELNVNALELDDSALYLCASSFRLTTGGTDTQYFGPGTRLTVL.

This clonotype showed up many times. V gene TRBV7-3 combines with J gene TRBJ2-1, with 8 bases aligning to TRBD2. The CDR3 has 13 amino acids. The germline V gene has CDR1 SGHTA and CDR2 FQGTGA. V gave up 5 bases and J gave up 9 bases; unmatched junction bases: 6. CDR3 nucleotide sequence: TGTGCCAGCAGCCCCGGGACTAGGAGTGAGCAGTTCTTC. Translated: CASSPGTRSEQFF.

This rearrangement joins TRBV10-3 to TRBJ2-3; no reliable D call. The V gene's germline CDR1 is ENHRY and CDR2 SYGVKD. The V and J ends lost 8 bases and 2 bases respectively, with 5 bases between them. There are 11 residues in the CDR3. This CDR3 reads CAIGITDTQYF. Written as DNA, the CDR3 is TGTGCCATCGGAATCACAGATACGCAGTATTTT.

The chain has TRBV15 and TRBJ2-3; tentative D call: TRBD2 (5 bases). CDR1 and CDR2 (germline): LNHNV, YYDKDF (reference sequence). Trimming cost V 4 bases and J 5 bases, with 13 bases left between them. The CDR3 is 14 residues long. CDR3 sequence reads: CATSTRVAIDTQYF. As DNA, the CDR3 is TGTGCCACCAGCACCCGGGTAGCGATAGATACGCAGTATTTT.

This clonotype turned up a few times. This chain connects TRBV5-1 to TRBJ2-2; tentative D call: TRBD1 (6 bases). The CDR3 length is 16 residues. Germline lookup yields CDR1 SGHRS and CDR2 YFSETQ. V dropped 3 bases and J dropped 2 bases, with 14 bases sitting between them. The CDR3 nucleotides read TGCGCCAGCAGCTCGACGGACAGTTTAAACACCGGGGAGCTGTTTTTT. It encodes CASSSTDSLNTGELFF.

The CDR3 coding sequence is TGTGCCAGCAGTGTTTTCACAGGGGGTGAATCACCCCTCCACTTT. This gives the protein CASSVFTGGESPLHF. The chain uses TRBV2 and TRBJ1-6; 8 bases line up with TRBD1. The germline V gene encodes CDR1 SNHLY and CDR2 FYNNEI. The V and J ends lost 4 bases and 10 bases, in that order; junction bases with no gene match: 9. The CDR3 is 15 amino acids.

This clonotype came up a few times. DNA of the CDR3: TGTGCCAGCAGAGGGGGACTCTCAAGGGCAGATACGCAGTATTTT. Translated, it gives CASRGGLSRADTQYF. The gene calls are TRBV2 and TRBJ2-3; D could derive from TRBD1 or TRBD2 (6 bases each). The CDR3 length is 15 residues. Germline loops: CDR1 SNHLY, CDR2 FYNNEI. The V gene lost 6 bases and the J gene lost 4 bases, with 17 bases spanning the gap. Drawing the rest from reference TRBV2 and TRBJ2-3, the complete variable domain is EPEVTQTPSHQVTQMGQEVILRCVPISNHLYFYWYRQILGQKVEFLVSFYNNEISEKSEIFDDQFSVERPDGSNFTLKIRSTKLEDSAMYFCASRGGLSRADTQYFGPGTRLTVL.

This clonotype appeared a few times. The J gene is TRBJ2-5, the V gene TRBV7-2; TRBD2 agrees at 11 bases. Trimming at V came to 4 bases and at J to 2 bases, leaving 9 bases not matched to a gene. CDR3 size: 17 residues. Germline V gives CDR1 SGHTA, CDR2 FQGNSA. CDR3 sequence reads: CASSWGRTSGGQETQYF. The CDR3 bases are TGTGCCAGCAGCTGGGGCCGAACTAGCGGGGGTCAAGAGACCCAGTACTTC.

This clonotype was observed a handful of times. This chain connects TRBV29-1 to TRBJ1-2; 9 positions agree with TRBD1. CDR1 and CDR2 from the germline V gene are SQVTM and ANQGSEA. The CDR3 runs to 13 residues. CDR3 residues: CSAGLQGAEGYTF. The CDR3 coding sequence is TGCAGTGCCGGATTACAGGGGGCGGAGGGCTACACCTTC.

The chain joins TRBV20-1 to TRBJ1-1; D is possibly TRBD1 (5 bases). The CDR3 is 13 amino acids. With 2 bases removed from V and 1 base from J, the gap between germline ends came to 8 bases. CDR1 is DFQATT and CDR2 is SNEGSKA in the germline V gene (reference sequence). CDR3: CSARPGQNTEAFF. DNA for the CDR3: TGCAGTGCTAGACCAGGACAGAACACTGAAGCTTTCTTT.

The CDR3 DNA is TGTGCCAGCAGTGGACAGGTCGAAGAGACCCAGTACTTC. It is translated as CASSGQVEETQYF. V usage is TRBV6-1 and J usage is TRBJ2-5; weak D call: TRBD1 (6 bases). V dropped 4 bases and J dropped 3 bases, with 9 bases sitting between them. The germline gives CDR1 MNHNS, CDR2 SASEGT. CDR3 length equals 13 residues.

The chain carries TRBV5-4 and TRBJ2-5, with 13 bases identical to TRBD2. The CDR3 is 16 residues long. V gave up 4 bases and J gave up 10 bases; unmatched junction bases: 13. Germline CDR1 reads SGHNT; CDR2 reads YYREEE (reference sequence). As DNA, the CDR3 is TGTGCCAGCAGCCCCGGGGCCGGGACTAGCGGGGCCATCCAGTACTTC. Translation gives CASSPGAGTSGAIQYF.

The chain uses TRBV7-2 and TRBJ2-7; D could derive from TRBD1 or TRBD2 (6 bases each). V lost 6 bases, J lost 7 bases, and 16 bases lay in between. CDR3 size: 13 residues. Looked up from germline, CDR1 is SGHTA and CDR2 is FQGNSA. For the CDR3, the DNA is TGTGCCAGCAGGGTGGCTGGGGGGCGAGAGCAGTACGTC. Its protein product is CASRVAGGREQYV.

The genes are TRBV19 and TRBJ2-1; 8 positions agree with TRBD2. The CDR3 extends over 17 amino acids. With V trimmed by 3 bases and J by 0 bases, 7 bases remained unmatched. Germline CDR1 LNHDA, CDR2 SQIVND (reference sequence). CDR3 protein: CASSIRGRGGSYNEQFF. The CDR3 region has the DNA TGTGCCAGTAGTATCCGCGGACGGGGGGGCTCCTACAATGAGCAGTTCTTC.

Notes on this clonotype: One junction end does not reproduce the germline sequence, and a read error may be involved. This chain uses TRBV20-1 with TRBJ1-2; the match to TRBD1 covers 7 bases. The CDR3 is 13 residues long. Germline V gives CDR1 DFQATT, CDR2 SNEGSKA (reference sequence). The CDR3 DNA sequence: TGCAGTGCCAGAGAGACAGGGTTTTATGGCTACACCTTC. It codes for CSARETGFYGYTF.

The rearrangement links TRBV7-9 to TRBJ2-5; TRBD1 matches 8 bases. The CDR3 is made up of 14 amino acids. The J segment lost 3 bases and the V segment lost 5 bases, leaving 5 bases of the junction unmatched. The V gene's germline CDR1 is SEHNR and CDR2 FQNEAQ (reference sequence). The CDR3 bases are TGTGCCAGCAGCCCCGGACAGGGTAAAGAGACCCAGTACTTC. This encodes CASSPGQGKETQYF.

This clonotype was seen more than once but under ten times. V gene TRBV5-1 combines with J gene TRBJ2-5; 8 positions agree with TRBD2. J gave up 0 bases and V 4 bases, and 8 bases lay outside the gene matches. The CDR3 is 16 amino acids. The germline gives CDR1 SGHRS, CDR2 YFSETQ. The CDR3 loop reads CASSQGLAAYQETQYF. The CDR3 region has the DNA TGCGCCAGCAGCCAAGGACTAGCAGCGTACCAAGAGACCCAGTACTTC.

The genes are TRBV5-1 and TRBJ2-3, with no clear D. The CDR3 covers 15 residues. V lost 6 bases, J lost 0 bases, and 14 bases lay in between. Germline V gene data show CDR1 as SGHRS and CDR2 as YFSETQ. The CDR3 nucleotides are TGCGCCAGCAAGCCTTGGTTAGGTAGCACAGATACGCAGTATTTT. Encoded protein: CASKPWLGSTDTQYF.

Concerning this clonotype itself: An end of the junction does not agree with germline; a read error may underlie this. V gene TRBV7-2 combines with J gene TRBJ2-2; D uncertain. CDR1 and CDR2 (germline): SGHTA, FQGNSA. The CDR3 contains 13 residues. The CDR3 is CDSSFLLGPELFF. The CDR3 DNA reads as TGTGACAGCAGCTTCCTTCTAGGCCCGGAGCTGTTTTTT.

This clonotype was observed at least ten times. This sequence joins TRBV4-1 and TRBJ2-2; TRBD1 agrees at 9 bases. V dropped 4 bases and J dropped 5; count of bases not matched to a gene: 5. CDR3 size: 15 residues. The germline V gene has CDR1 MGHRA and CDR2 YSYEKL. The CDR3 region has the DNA TGCGCCAGCAGCCTGGGACAGGGAAGGACCGGGGAGCTGTTTTTT. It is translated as CASSLGQGRTGELFF.

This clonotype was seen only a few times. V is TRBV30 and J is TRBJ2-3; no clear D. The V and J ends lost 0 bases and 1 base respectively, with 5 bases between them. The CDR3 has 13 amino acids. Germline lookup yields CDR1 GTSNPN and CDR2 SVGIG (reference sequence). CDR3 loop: CAWSVTRTDTQYF. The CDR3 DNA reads TGTGCCTGGAGTGTTACCCGCACAGATACGCAGTATTTT.

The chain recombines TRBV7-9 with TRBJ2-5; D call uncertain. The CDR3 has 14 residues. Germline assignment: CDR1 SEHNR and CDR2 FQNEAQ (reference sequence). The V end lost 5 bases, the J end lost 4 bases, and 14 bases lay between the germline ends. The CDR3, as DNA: TGTGCCAGCAGCCTCGCCCTACGGGTAGAGACCCAGTACTTC. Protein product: CASSLALRVETQYF.

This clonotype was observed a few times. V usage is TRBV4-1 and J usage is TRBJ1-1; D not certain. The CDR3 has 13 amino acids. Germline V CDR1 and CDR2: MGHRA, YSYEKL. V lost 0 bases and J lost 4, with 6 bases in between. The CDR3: CASSQDWATEAFF. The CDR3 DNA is TGCGCCAGCAGCCAAGATTGGGCCACTGAAGCTTTCTTT.

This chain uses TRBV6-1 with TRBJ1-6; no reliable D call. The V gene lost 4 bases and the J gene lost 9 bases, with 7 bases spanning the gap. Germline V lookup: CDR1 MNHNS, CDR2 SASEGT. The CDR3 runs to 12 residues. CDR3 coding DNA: TGTGCCAGCAGTGCGGCGGGTTCACCCCTCCACTTT. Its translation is CASSAAGSPLHF.

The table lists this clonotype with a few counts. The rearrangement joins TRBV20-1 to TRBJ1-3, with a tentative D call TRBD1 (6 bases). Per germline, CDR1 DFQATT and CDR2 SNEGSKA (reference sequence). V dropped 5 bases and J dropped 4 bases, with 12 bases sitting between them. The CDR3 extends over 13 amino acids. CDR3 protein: CSALGGRGNTIYF. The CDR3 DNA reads TGCAGTGCTCTAGGGGGTCGAGGAAACACCATATATTTT.

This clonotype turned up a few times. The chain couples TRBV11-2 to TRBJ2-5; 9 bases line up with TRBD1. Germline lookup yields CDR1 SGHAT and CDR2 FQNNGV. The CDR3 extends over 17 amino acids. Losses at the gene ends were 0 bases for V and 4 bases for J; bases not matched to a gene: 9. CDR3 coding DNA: TGTGCCAGCAGCTTAGATTGGAGACAGGGGGTGGGAGAGACCCAGTACTTC. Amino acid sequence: CASSLDWRQGVGETQYF.

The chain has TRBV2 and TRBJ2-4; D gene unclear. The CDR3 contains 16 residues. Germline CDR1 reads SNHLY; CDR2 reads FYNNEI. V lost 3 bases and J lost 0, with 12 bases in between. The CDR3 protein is CASSDRWQLAKNIQYF. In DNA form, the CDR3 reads TGTGCCAGCAGTGATAGATGGCAACTAGCCAAAAACATTCAGTACTTC.